Below, 7 T cell receptor beta chains from the same sample are listed, as sequenced in a study of cytomegalovirus exposure and HLA in healthy donors. Researchers ran the PCR with 60 Vbeta and 13 Jbeta primers. The table came from immunoSEQ multiplex PCR; TCRdb's copy has only in-frame clones and leaves some out. Here the sample spans 200,000 or so clones, more than 65% being singletons. Sequenced sample: PBMCs. The receptor set was obtained from a man aged 18-30 years in good health and CMV-seronegative.

The sample holds a few counts of this clone. The chain combines TRBV6-5 with TRBJ1-2, with 7 positions matching TRBD1. The germline V gene has CDR1 MNHEY and CDR2 SVGAGI. The J segment lost 8 bases and the V segment lost 6 bases, leaving 9 bases of the junction unmatched. CDR3 length equals 13 residues. The CDR3 loop reads CASSGKGAGGYTF. The DNA for the CDR3 is TGTGCCAGCAGCGGAAAGGGGGCGGGAGGCTACACCTTC.

V gene TRBV19 combines with J gene TRBJ1-5; D is undetermined. Germline loops: CDR1 LNHDA, CDR2 SQIVND (reference sequence). The CDR3 is 14 amino acids. The V gene lost 1 base and the J gene lost 1 base, with 5 bases spanning the gap. In DNA, the CDR3 is TGTGCCAGTAGTATAGGGCGGAGCAATCAGCCCCAGCATTTT. Translated, it gives CASSIGRSNQPQHF.

This clone has a handful of counts. J is TRBJ1-1 and V is TRBV18, with D hard to call. Germline loops: CDR1 KGHSH, CDR2 LQKENI. The CDR3 extends over 13 amino acids. The V gene lost 3 bases and the J gene lost 9 bases, with 14 bases spanning the gap. The chain's CDR3 is CASSPSDLTKAFF. CDR3 DNA sequence: TGTGCCAGCTCACCTTCGGATCTTACTAAAGCTTTCTTT.

This clone was counted a single time. Other DNA sequences in the same sample also yield this CDR3. The genes are TRBV7-2 and TRBJ1-1, with 9 bases fitting TRBD1. CDR1 and CDR2 (germline): SGHTA, FQGNSA. The CDR3 length is 15 residues. With 1 base clipped from V and 8 bases from J, the junction kept 8 bases outside the gene matches. The DNA for the CDR3 is TGTGCCAGCAGCTTAGACAGGGGGCGACGGACCGAAGCTTTCTTT. It translates to CASSLDRGRRTEAFF.

V is TRBV5-1 and J is TRBJ1-1; D gene unclear. The CDR3 is 12 residues long. V was shortened by 5 bases and J by 3 bases, with 8 bases between the two germline ends. In germline, CDR1 is SGHRS, CDR2 YFSETQ. In DNA, the CDR3 is TGCGCCAGCAGGCGGGTGGACACTGAAGCTTTCTTT. Its protein product is CASRRVDTEAFF.

The rearrangement joins TRBV11-2 to TRBJ2-7, with 10 bases lining up with TRBD2. The V segment lost 1 base and the J segment 6 bases; nucleotides outside the gene matches: 0. The germline V gene encodes CDR1 SGHAT and CDR2 FQNNGV. The CDR3 spans 13 residues. CDR3 loop: CASSLGLAGEQYF. The CDR3 DNA reads as TGTGCCAGCAGCTTAGGACTAGCGGGCGAGCAGTACTTC. The variable domain in full, completed from reference TRBV11-2 and TRBJ2-7, reads EAGVAQSPRYKIIEKRQSVAFWCNPISGHATLYWYQQILGQGPKLLIQFQNNGVVDDSQLPKDRFSAERLKGVDSTLKIQPAKLEDSAVYLCASSLGLAGEQYFGPGTRLTVT.

The rearrangement links TRBV5-4 to TRBJ2-7; D is possibly TRBD1 (6 bases). Germline V CDR1 and CDR2: SGHNT, YYREEE (reference sequence). The CDR3 has 13 residues. The germline V and J ends were trimmed by 5 bases and 7 bases, with 16 bases remaining between them. CDR3 coding DNA: TGTGCCAGCAGTCTCGTAGGGGGTTGGGAGCAGTACTTC. This codes for CASSLVGGWEQYF.